Listed below are T cell receptor beta chains from one sample, sequenced in a study of OX40 agonist ivuxolimab in advanced cancers. Generated by immunoSEQ multiplex PCR, the TCRdb table keeps only in-frame clones and is missing some. The table shows about 51,000 clones, with around 82% occurring only once. Sequenced material: CD4+ or CD8+ T cells sorted from blood, taken in a trial of the OX40 agonist ivuxolimab. Receptors originate from an adult with an advanced solid tumor such as melanoma, head and neck, liver or kidney cancer. The CDR3 runs from the conserved cysteine through the conserved F or W. The order of the fields is J gene, V gene, clone size, D gene, CDR3 protein, CDR3 DNA. A D gene is named only where the DNA matches it firmly. Where a row states a size, it is once, few, many or the class of an expanded clone; other rows omit it.

TRBJ2-7 | TRBV27 | NA | TRBD2 | CASSKTAGGGSYEQYF | TGTGCCAGCAGTAAGACGGCGGGAGGGGGATCCTACGAGCAGTACTTC
TRBJ1-5 | TRBV4-2 | NA | NA | CASSEVVSQPQHF | TGTGCCAGCAGCGAAGTCGTCTCTCAGCCCCAGCATTTT
TRBJ1-1 | TRBV30 | NA | NA | CAWTLGAAGAFF | TGTGCCTGGACCCTGGGGGCGGCGGGAGCTTTCTTT
TRBJ1-5 | TRBV6-1 | few | TRBD1 | CASSARTGMSNQPQHF | TGTGCCAGCAGTGCCCGGACAGGGATGAGCAATCAGCCCCAGCATTTT
TRBJ2-3 | TRBV11-2 | once | TRBD1 | CASSFGTGTTDTQYF | TGTGCCAGCAGCTTTGGGACAGGGACGACAGATACGCAGTATTTT
TRBJ2-3 | TRBV14 | NA | NA | CASSQDRARDTQYF | TGTGCCAGCAGCCAAGATCGTGCCCGTGATACGCAGTATTTT
TRBJ2-1 | TRBV7-3 | NA | TRBD2 | CASSRGAGGSWGAYNEQFF | TGTGCCAGCAGCCGGGGAGCGGGAGGTTCATGGGGAGCCTACAATGAGCAGTTCTTC
TRBJ2-3 | TRBV5-1 | NA | NA | CASSLQGYSDTQYF | TGCGCCAGCAGCTTGCAGGGGTATTCAGATACGCAGTATTTT
TRBJ2-3 | TRBV11-3 | NA | NA | CASSPDGSSTDTQYF | TGTGCCAGCAGCCCTGACGGGAGTAGCACAGATACGCAGTATTTT
TRBJ1-5 | TRBV4-1 | NA | NA | CASSRGLMSNQPQHF | TGCGCCAGCAGCCGCGGACTGATGAGCAATCAGCCCCAGCATTTT
TRBJ2-2 | TRBV11-2 | NA | TRBD1 | CASSLWQGVTGELFF | TGTGCCAGCAGCTTATGGCAGGGGGTGACCGGGGAGCTGTTTTTT
TRBJ1-1 | TRBV4-1 | NA | TRBD1 | CASSIWTGDPEAFF | TGCGCCAGCAGCATTTGGACAGGGGACCCTGAAGCTTTCTTT
TRBJ2-7 | TRBV5-1 | NA | NA | CASSANGRPTYEQYF | TGCGCCAGCAGCGCGAATGGACGTCCTACCTACGAGCAGTACTTC
TRBJ1-4 | TRBV6-1 | NA | NA | CASSEREKLFF | TGTGCCAGCAGTGAGAGAGAAAAACTGTTTTTT
TRBJ2-3 | TRBV6-1 | NA | TRBD1 | CASSAADRALDTQYF | TGTGCCAGCAGTGCCGCGGACAGGGCGCTCGATACGCAGTATTTT
TRBJ2-7 | TRBV5-5 | NA | NA | CASSGRRVGGYEQYF | TGTGCCAGCAGCGGTCGCAGGGTAGGGGGCTACGAGCAGTACTTC
TRBJ1-2 | TRBV28 | NA | TRBD1 | CASSRRTGGAGYGYTF | TGTGCCAGCAGCCGAAGGACAGGGGGCGCCGGCTATGGCTACACCTTC
TRBJ1-1 | TRBV4-1 | NA | NA | CASSQTDLRGTEAFF | TGCGCCAGCAGCCAAACCGACCTCAGGGGCACTGAAGCTTTCTTT
TRBJ1-2 | TRBV25-1 | NA | TRBD1 | CASSEARGLANYGYTF | TGTGCCAGCAGTGAAGCCAGGGGGTTAGCTAACTATGGCTACACCTTC
TRBJ2-7 | TRBV28 | NA | NA | CASSSVAHEQYF | TGTGCCAGCAGTTCCGTGGCCCACGAGCAGTACTTC
TRBJ2-1 | TRBV5-1 | NA | NA | CASSLQDNNEQFF | TGCGCCAGCAGCTTGCAGGACAACAATGAGCAGTTCTTC
TRBJ2-7 | TRBV5-6 | once | NA | CASSRYSYEQYF | TGTGCCAGCAGCCGCTACTCCTACGAGCAGTACTTC
TRBJ1-4 | TRBV5-1 | NA | TRBD1 | CASSLGQTNEKLFF | TGCGCCAGCAGCCTGGGACAGACTAATGAAAAACTGTTTTTT
TRBJ2-4 | TRBV15 | NA | NA | CATSKSGRSVAKNIQYF | TGTGCCACCAGCAAAAGCGGGCGGAGTGTAGCCAAAAACATTCAGTACTTC
TRBJ1-6 | TRBV10-3 | NA | TRBD1 | CAIRDRENSPLHF | TGTGCCATCCGTGACAGGGAAAATTCACCCCTCCACTTT
TRBJ1-5 | TRBV7-9 | NA | NA | CASSLTGGTNQPQHF | TGTGCCAGCAGCTTAACGGGCGGGACCAATCAGCCCCAGCATTTT
TRBJ1-6 | TRBV5-1 | NA | NA | CASSNNNSPLHF | TGCGCCAGCAGCAATAATAATTCACCCCTCCACTTT
TRBJ1-1 | TRBV18 | NA | NA | CASSPPQRGDQTAFF | TGTGCCAGCTCACCACCCCAAAGGGGAGACCAAACGGCTTTCTTT
TRBJ2-1 | TRBV10-1 | NA | TRBD2 | CASSSSGVLNEQFF | TGCGCCAGCAGTTCTAGCGGGGTACTCAATGAGCAGTTCTTC
TRBJ2-2 | TRBV7-9 | NA | NA | CASSLSGGPTGELFF | TGTGCCAGCAGCTTGTCTGGCGGACCCACCGGGGAGCTGTTTTTT
TRBJ1-1 | TRBV9 | NA | TRBD1 | CASSVMGQGNTEAFF | TGTGCCAGCAGCGTAATGGGACAGGGGAACACTGAAGCTTTCTTT
TRBJ2-7 | TRBV7-2 | NA | NA | CASSLASGFNEQYF | TGTGCCAGCAGCTTAGCATCAGGGTTCAACGAGCAGTACTTC
TRBJ2-1 | TRBV19 | NA | TRBD1 | CASTAPSRQGAARARAIYNEQFF | TGTGCCAGTACCGCCCCCTCGCGACAGGGGGCGGCCCGGGCGCGAGCTATCTACAATGAGCAGTTCTTC
TRBJ2-7 | TRBV11-2 | NA | TRBD1 | CASSSGTGYYEQYF | TGTGCCAGCAGCTCCGGGACAGGATATTACGAGCAGTACTTC
TRBJ1-3 | TRBV6-1 | NA | NA | CASSASGGTRGNTIYF | TGTGCCAGCAGTGCCAGTGGGGGAACAAGAGGAAACACCATATATTTT
TRBJ2-4 | TRBV19 | NA | NA | CASSIANAKNIQYF | TGTGCCAGTAGTATAGCCAACGCCAAAAACATTCAGTACTTC
TRBJ2-7 | TRBV2 | NA | NA | CASRGDPYEQYF | TGTGCCAGCAGAGGGGATCCCTACGAGCAGTACTTC
TRBJ1-4 | TRBV29-1 | NA | NA | CSVIRREKLFF | TGCAGCGTGATAAGACGTGAAAAACTGTTTTTT
TRBJ1-2 | TRBV19 | NA | NA | CASSPGGVDGYTF | TGTGCCAGTAGCCCGGGGGGGGTGGATGGCTACACCTTC
TRBJ1-5 | TRBV2 | NA | TRBD1 | CASSEESTGNQPQHF | TGTGCCAGCAGTGAAGAATCGACAGGGAATCAGCCCCAGCATTTT
TRBJ1-2 | TRBV9 | NA | TRBD1 | CASSPGQLNYGYTF | TGTGCCAGCAGCCCGGGACAGCTTAACTATGGCTACACCTTC
TRBJ2-4 | TRBV30 | NA | NA | CAWSAMSKNIQYF | TGTGCCTGGAGCGCTATGTCCAAAAACATTCAGTACTTC
TRBJ1-5 | TRBV2 | once | TRBD1 | CASKPGQADQPQHF | TGTGCCAGCAAACCGGGACAGGCGGATCAGCCCCAGCATTTT
TRBJ2-1 | TRBV19 | NA | TRBD1 | CASIQQGDRNEQFF | TGTGCCAGTATACAGCAGGGGGATCGGAATGAGCAGTTCTTC
TRBJ2-7 | TRBV7-3 | NA | NA | CASSEGLSYEQHF | TGTGCCAGCAGCGAAGGACTATCCTACGAGCAGCACTTC
TRBJ1-1 | TRBV5-1 | NA | NA | CASSFTAMNTEAFF | TGCGCCAGCAGCTTTACGGCGATGAACACTGAAGCTTTCTTT